The 5 T cell receptor beta chains reported below all come from one sample, sequenced in a study of graft-versus-host responses after intestinal transplantation. Clones were sequenced by immunoSEQ multiplex PCR, and TCRdb holds only the in-frame ones, with some missing. This table has 15,000 to 20,000 clones, approximately 80% appearing once. The sample consisted of PBMCs, taken 14 days after transplant. The receptors here all came from a human patient who received an intestinal transplant, so some T cells may come from the graft donor.

V gene TRBV5-5 combines with J gene TRBJ1-5, with D unclear. The V end lost 3 bases, the J end lost 7 bases, and 11 bases lay between the germline ends. The CDR3 extends over 13 amino acids. Looked up from germline, CDR1 is SGHKS and CDR2 is YYEKEE (reference sequence). As DNA, the CDR3 is TGTGCCAGCAGCTCCGACTTCGGCCAGCCCCAGCATTTT. It translates to CASSSDFGQPQHF.

The chain links TRBV7-6 to TRBJ2-1, with 10 bases fitting TRBD2. CDR1 and CDR2 from the germline V gene are SGHVS and FNYEAQ. The CDR3 has 19 residues. V trimming: 3 bases; J trimming: 0 bases; junction bases outside the gene matches: 11. The CDR3 here is CASSFSSQRGGLSYNEQFF. DNA of the CDR3: TGTGCCAGCAGCTTTAGTTCCCAGCGGGGGGGTCTCTCCTACAATGAGCAGTTCTTC.

J is TRBJ2-4 and V is TRBV7-9; 9 nucleotides match TRBD2. Unmatched junction bases numbered 15, after V lost 5 bases and J lost 1 base. The CDR3 covers 19 residues. Germline loops: CDR1 SEHNR, CDR2 FQNEAQ (reference sequence). This CDR3 reads CASSLSLRRTSAAKNIQYF. CDR3 DNA: TGTGCCAGCAGCCTTAGTTTAAGAAGGACTAGCGCTGCCAAAAACATTCAGTACTTC.

The chain employs TRBV19 and TRBJ2-3, with 11 bases lining up with TRBD2. The CDR3 length is 16 residues. Germline V CDR1 and CDR2: LNHDA, SQIVND (reference sequence). With 3 bases clipped from V and 5 bases from J, the junction kept 7 bases outside the gene matches. The CDR3 DNA is TGTGCCAGTAGTATGTTAGGGACTAGCGGTAGAGATACGCAGTATTTT. Amino acid sequence: CASSMLGTSGRDTQYF. Drawing the rest from reference TRBV19 and TRBJ2-3, the complete variable domain is DGGITQSPKYLFRKEGQNVTLSCEQNLNHDAMYWYRQDPGQGLRLIYYSQIVNDFQKGDIAEGYSVSREKKESFPLTVTSAQKNPTAFYLCASSMLGTSGRDTQYFGPGTRLTVL.

This clone showed up just a few times. One junction end disagrees with the germline gene, perhaps due to a read error. The V gene is TRBV5-1, the J gene TRBJ2-5; TRBD1 aligns across 7 bases. CDR3 length: 14 amino acids. Germline values: CDR1 SGHRS, CDR2 YFSETQ. The CDR3 is CASSFYRGWETQYF. CDR3 in DNA: TGTGCCAGCAGCTTTTACAGGGGATGGGAGACCCAGTACTTC.